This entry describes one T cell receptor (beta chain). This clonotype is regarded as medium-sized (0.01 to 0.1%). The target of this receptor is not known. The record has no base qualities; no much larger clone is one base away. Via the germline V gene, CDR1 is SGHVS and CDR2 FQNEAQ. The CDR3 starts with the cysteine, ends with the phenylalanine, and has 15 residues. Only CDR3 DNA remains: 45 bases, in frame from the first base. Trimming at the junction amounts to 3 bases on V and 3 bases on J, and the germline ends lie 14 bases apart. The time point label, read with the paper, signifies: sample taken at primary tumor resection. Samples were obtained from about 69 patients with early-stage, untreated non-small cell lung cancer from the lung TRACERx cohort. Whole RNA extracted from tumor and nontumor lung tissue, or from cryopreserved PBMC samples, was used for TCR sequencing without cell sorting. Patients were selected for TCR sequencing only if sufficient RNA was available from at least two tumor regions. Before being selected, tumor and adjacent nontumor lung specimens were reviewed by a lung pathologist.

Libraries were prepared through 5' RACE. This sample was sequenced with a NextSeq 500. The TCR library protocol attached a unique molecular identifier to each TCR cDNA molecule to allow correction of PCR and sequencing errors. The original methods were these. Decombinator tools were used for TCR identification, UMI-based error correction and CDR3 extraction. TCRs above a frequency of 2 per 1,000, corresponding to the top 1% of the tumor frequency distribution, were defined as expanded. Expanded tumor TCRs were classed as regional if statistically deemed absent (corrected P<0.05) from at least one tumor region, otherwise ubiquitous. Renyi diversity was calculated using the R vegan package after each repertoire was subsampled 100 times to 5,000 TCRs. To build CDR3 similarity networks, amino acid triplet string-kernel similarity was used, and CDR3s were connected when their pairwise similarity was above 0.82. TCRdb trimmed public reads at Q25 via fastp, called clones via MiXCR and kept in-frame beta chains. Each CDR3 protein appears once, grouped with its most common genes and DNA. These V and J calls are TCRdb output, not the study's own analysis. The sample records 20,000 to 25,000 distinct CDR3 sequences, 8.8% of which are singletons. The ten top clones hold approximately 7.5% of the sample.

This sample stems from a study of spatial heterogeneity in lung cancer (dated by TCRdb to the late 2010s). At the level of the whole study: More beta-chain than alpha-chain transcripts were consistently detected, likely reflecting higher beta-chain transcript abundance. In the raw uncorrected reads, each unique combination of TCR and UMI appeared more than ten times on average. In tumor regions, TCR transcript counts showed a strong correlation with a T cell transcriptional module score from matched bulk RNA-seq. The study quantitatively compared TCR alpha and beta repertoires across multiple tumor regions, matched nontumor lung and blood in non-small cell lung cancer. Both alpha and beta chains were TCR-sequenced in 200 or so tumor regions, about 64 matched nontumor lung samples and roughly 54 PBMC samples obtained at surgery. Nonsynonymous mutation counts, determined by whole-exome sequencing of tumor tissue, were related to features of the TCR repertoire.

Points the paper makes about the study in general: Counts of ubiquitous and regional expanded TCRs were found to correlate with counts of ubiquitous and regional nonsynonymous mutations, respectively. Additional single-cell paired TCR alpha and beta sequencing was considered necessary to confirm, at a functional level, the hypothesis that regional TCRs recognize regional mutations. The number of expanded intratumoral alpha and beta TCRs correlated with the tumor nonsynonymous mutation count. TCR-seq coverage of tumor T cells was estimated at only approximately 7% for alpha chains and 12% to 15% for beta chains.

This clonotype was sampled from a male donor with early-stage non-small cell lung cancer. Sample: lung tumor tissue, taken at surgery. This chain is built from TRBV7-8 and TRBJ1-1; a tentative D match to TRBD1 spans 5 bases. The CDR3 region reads CASSFLPGADTEAFF. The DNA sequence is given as TGTGCCAGCAGCTTCTTGCCTGGGGCGGACACTGAAGCTTTCTTT.